The 26 T cell receptor beta chains reported below all come from one sample, sequenced in a study of cytomegalovirus exposure and HLA in healthy donors. With 60 Vbeta and 13 Jbeta primers, the PCR was carried out. The repertoire was sequenced with immunoSEQ multiplex PCR; TCRdb's copy has only in-frame clones and lacks some. The table lists 150,000 to 200,000 clones, 70% to 90% of them singletons, with about 2.5% in the top ten. Sequences were obtained from PBMCs. These receptors were taken from a woman aged 50 to 65 in good health and CMV-seronegative.

Written as DNA, the CDR3 is TGTGCCAGCAGCCCTCTCAGCGCCACCTACAATGAGCAGTTCTTC. This gives the protein CASSPLSATYNEQFF. V and J are TRBV28 and TRBJ2-1; D not certain. From germline, CDR1 is MDHEN and CDR2 SYDVKM. The germline V and J ends were trimmed by 6 bases and 2 bases, with 14 bases remaining between them. The CDR3 sequence is 15 residues long. Full variable domain (remainder filled in from reference TRBV28 and TRBJ2-1): DVKVTQSSRYLVKRTGEKVFLECVQDMDHENMFWYRQDPGLGLRLIYFSYDVKMKEKGDIPEGYSVSREKKERFSLILESASTNQTSMYLCASSPLSATYNEQFFGPGTRLTVL.

The chain uses TRBV2 and TRBJ1-5; weak D call: TRBD1 (6 bases). The CDR3 contains 15 residues. With 1 base removed from V and 2 bases from J, the gap between germline ends came to 9 bases. Germline V lookup: CDR1 SNHLY, CDR2 FYNNEI. The CDR3 loop reads CASSEGGGGNQPQHF. In DNA, the CDR3 is TGTGCCAGCAGTGAAGGGGGGGGCGGCAATCAGCCCCAGCATTTT.

V usage is TRBV5-4 and J usage is TRBJ1-3; TRBD1 agrees at 12 bases. The CDR3 contains 15 residues. Germline V CDR1 and CDR2: SGHNT, YYREEE (reference sequence). V trimming: 3 bases; J trimming: 7 bases; junction bases outside the gene matches: 5. CDR3 sequence (DNA): TGTGCCAGCAGCTCGCCGGGACAGGGGGCGAACACCATATATTTT. Translating it yields CASSSPGQGANTIYF.

The chain recombines TRBV2 with TRBJ1-2; unclear D gene. The CDR3 loop spans 14 amino acids. The V end lost 8 bases, the J end lost 5 bases, and 18 bases lay between the germline ends. Germline CDR1 is SNHLY and CDR2 is FYNNEI. The DNA for the CDR3 is TGTGCCAGCTGCCGTAGCGGCAGGTCTTATGGCTACACCTTC. It encodes CASCRSGRSYGYTF.

V and J are TRBV7-2 and TRBJ1-5, with unresolved D. Trimming left V 2 bases short and J 8 bases short, with 13 bases between. The CDR3 has 14 residues. CDR1 and CDR2 (germline): SGHTA, FQGNSA. For the CDR3, the DNA is TGTGCCAGCAGCTTAAGGAGACCGTCGGAGCCCCAGCATTTT. Its translation is CASSLRRPSEPQHF.

The chain has TRBV28 and TRBJ2-7; 10 positions agree with TRBD1. Germline loops: CDR1 MDHEN, CDR2 SYDVKM. The J segment lost 6 bases and the V segment lost 5 bases, leaving 10 bases of the junction unmatched. CDR3 length: 15 residues. CDR3: CASSPSGTGAGEQYF. CDR3 nucleotides: TGTGCCAGCAGTCCTTCCGGGACAGGGGCCGGCGAGCAGTACTTC.

The V and J genes are TRBV5-1 and TRBJ1-2, with 11 bases identical to TRBD1. CDR1 is SGHRS, CDR2 YFSETQ, per germline. The trim removed 4 bases at V and 3 bases at J, leaving 17 bases unmatched. This CDR3 has 19 residues. CDR3 in amino acids: CASSPTGQGAGGYDYGYTF. The CDR3 nucleotides are TGCGCCAGCAGCCCCACCGGACAGGGGGCAGGTGGCTATGACTATGGCTACACCTTC.

There are a few counts of this clone. This rearrangement joins TRBV14 to TRBJ1-1; D gene unclear. The CDR3 extends over 14 amino acids. V was shortened by 1 base and J by 4 bases, with 10 bases between the two germline ends. CDR1 and CDR2 from the germline V gene are SGHDN and FVKESK. The CDR3 DNA reads as TGTGCCAGCAGCCAAGGTAGAGTAGTCACTGAAGCTTTCTTT. Translation: CASSQGRVVTEAFF.

This sequence joins TRBV21-1 and TRBJ1-1; TRBD1 was called by the table and not checked on the DNA. TRBV21-1 is described as a pseudogene. This CDR3 comprises 12 residues. CDR3 sequence (DNA): TGTGCCAGCAGCGGGGGACACTTGGAAGCTTTCTTT. This translates into CASSGGHLEAFF.

Remarks on this clone: Different DNA sequences within this sample yield the same CDR3. J is TRBJ2-5 and V is TRBV7-2, with D maybe TRBD2 (5 bases). The CDR3 loop spans 14 amino acids. Trimming took off 5 bases at V and 5 bases at J, with 15 bases between the two ends. Germline V gives CDR1 SGHTA, CDR2 FQGNSA. The CDR3 DNA is TGTGCCAGCAGCCTGGCGGGCCTGGGGGAGACCCAGTACTTC. Protein sequence: CASSLAGLGETQYF.

The genes are TRBV28 and TRBJ1-2; possible D gene TRBD1, 6 bases. V shed 3 bases and J shed 7 bases, with 21 bases lying between them. The CDR3 consists of 16 residues. Germline V gene sequence: CDR1 MDHEN, CDR2 SYDVKM. DNA of the CDR3: TGTGCCAGCAGTTTGGGGGGGGCGGTTCGTGGAAGTGGCTACACCTTC. As protein: CASSLGGAVRGSGYTF.

The chain uses TRBV7-9 and TRBJ1-1; weak D call: TRBD1 (5 bases). Germline-derived CDR1 and CDR2 are SEHNR and FQNEAQ (reference sequence). CDR3 length equals 14 residues. V dropped 5 bases and J dropped 1 base, with 11 bases sitting between them. The CDR3 sequence: CASSGSGANTEAFF. In DNA form, the CDR3 reads TGTGCCAGCAGCGGTAGTGGGGCGAACACTGAAGCTTTCTTT.

The table lists this clone with a few counts. The chain is built from TRBV13 and TRBJ2-7, with a possible D match to TRBD2 (6 bases). Germline lookup yields CDR1 PRHDT and CDR2 FYEKMQ (reference sequence). This CDR3 region has 18 residues. Trimming took 5 bases from V and 0 from J, leaving 23 bases between them. CDR3 loop: CASSLEGLRDLDSYEQYF. DNA of the CDR3: TGTGCCAGCAGCCTTGAGGGTCTCCGGGACTTGGACTCCTACGAGCAGTACTTC.

The chain recombines TRBV19 with TRBJ1-1; D is undetermined. Trimming removed 3 bases at V and 4 bases at J, with 6 bases between. This CDR3 has 12 amino acids. CDR1 is LNHDA, CDR2 SQIVND, per germline (reference sequence). CDR3 sequence (DNA): TGTGCCAGTAGTATGGGCAGCACTGAAGCTTTCTTT. It translates to CASSMGSTEAFF.

The chain uses TRBV18 and TRBJ2-5; a weak D match, TRBD1 (5 bases). This CDR3 contains 14 residues. The V and J ends lost 0 bases and 4 bases respectively, with 9 bases between them. Germline CDR1 reads KGHSH; CDR2 reads LQKENI. The CDR3 loop reads CASSPPSGRETQYF. The DNA for the CDR3 is TGTGCCAGCTCACCACCGTCAGGGCGAGAGACCCAGTACTTC.

The rearrangement uses TRBV28 and TRBJ2-2; the match to TRBD2 covers 7 bases. Germline lookup yields CDR1 MDHEN and CDR2 SYDVKM. Trimming at V came to 5 bases and at J to 5 bases, leaving 14 bases not matched to a gene. The CDR3 loop spans 17 amino acids. CDR3 coding DNA: TGTGCCAGCAGTCTACCCGGGACTACGCAACCTACCGGGGAGCTGTTTTTT. It yields the protein CASSLPGTTQPTGELFF.

This chain joins TRBV4-3 and TRBJ2-1; maybe TRBD2 (7 bases). V shed 1 base and J shed 2 bases, with 9 bases lying between them. The CDR3 covers 15 residues. Germline V gives CDR1 LGHNA, CDR2 YSLEER. The CDR3 DNA reads TGCGCCAGCAGCCAAGGCGGGGGCACCTACAATGAGCAGTTCTTC. This sequence encodes CASSQGGGTYNEQFF.

The chain couples TRBV4-2 to TRBJ2-1; TRBD2 aligns across 11 bases. This CDR3 is built from 16 residues. V shed 1 base and J 7 bases; nucleotides not matched to a gene: 6. CDR1 is LGHNA, CDR2 YNFKEQ, per germline. The CDR3 sequence is CASSQAGTSGFNEQFF. CDR3 in DNA: TGTGCCAGCAGCCAAGCCGGGACTAGCGGATTTAATGAGCAGTTCTTC.

This clone appeared a single time. The chain employs TRBV5-4 and TRBJ2-7; 10 bases match TRBD2. CDR3 length: 16 amino acids. Unmatched junction bases numbered 6, after V lost 0 bases and J lost 3 bases. In germline, CDR1 is SGHNT, CDR2 YYREEE (reference sequence). The chain's CDR3 is CASSLDLLAGSYEQYF. CDR3 DNA sequence: TGTGCCAGCAGCTTGGACCTACTAGCGGGGAGCTACGAGCAGTACTTC.

V gene TRBV14 combines with J gene TRBJ1-1, with 8 bases fitting TRBD1. Germline V lookup: CDR1 SGHDN, CDR2 FVKESK. Losses at the gene ends were 6 bases for V and 1 base for J; bases not matched to a gene: 10. This CDR3 has 16 amino acids. The CDR3 DNA follows: TGTGCCAGCAGTCGGACAGGGAACAGCCCGAACACTGAAGCTTTCTTT. It is translated as CASSRTGNSPNTEAFF.

J is TRBJ2-7 and V is TRBV6-4; 8 bases fit TRBD1. Germline assignment: CDR1 MRHNA and CDR2 SNTAGT. J gave up 2 bases and V 5 bases, and 5 bases lay outside the gene matches. The CDR3 contains 14 residues. Here the CDR3 reads CASSIDRGPYEQYF. The CDR3 region has the DNA TGTGCCAGCAGTATCGACAGGGGACCCTACGAGCAGTACTTC.

The rearrangement uses TRBV5-6 and TRBJ1-3, with D tentatively TRBD1 (6 bases). Germline values: CDR1 SGHDT, CDR2 YYEEEE. CDR3 length: 16 amino acids. V lost 2 bases to trimming and J lost 0 bases, with 12 bases between them. Here the CDR3 reads CASSLTGLASGNTIYF. CDR3 in DNA: TGTGCCAGCAGCTTAACAGGGTTGGCCTCTGGAAACACCATATATTTT.

The chain combines TRBV6-1 with TRBJ1-4; 7 bases agree with TRBD1. The CDR3 is 14 residues long. Germline-derived CDR1 and CDR2 are MNHNS and SASEGT. V shed 3 bases, J shed 3 bases, and the junction held 1 base outside the gene matches. DNA of the CDR3: TGTGCCAGCAGTGAGGACAGGTCTAATGAAAAACTGTTTTTT. It specifies CASSEDRSNEKLFF.

Turning to this clone: The sample contains more than one DNA sequence encoding this CDR3. The CDR3 DNA reads TGCGCCAGCAGCTTGGTTGCCGGCTCCTACGAGCAGTACTTC. The encoded protein is CASSLVAGSYEQYF. V is TRBV5-1 and J is TRBJ2-7; no reliable D call. The length of the CDR3 is 14 residues. CDR1 and CDR2 (germline): SGHRS, YFSETQ. Trimming removed 0 bases at V and 0 bases at J, with 7 bases between. Complete variable domain (other parts from reference TRBV5-1 and TRBJ2-7): KAGVTQTPRYLIKTRGQQVTLSCSPISGHRSVSWYQQTPGQGLQFLFEYFSETQRNKGNFPGRFSGRQFSNSRSEMNVSTLELGDSALYLCASSLVAGSYEQYFGPGTRLTVT.

The chain recombines TRBV21-1 with TRBJ2-1; TRBD2 is taken as the D call from the table, unchecked against the DNA. TRBV21-1 is a pseudogene segment. The CDR3 has 16 residues. The CDR3 spells CASSIRPGLAMDEQFF. CDR3 nucleotide sequence: TGTGCCAGCAGCATCCGCCCGGGACTAGCGATGGATGAGCAGTTCTTC.

This rearrangement joins TRBV4-3 to TRBJ1-5; 8 nucleotides align to TRBD1. The V segment lost 3 bases and the J segment 0 bases; nucleotides outside the gene matches: 1. The CDR3 is 15 residues long. The germline gives CDR1 LGHNA, CDR2 YSLEER. The CDR3 sequence: CASSQQGASNQPQHF. The CDR3 bases are TGCGCCAGCAGCCAGCAGGGGGCTAGCAATCAGCCCCAGCATTTT.